This T cell receptor (beta chain) was sequenced for a study of blood T cell repertoires in COVID-19. Overall study: Sample material is recorded as cDNA or gDNA derived from T cells, B-cell-depleted T cells, or PBMCs.

The trim removed 6 bases at V and 1 base at J, leaving 4 bases unmatched. Per the germline V gene, CDR1 is MNHEY and CDR2 is SVGAGI. The CDR3 is 14 amino acids. The table came from immunoSEQ multiplex PCR; TCRdb's copy has only in-frame clones and leaves some out. The sample lists around 250,000 clones; about 90% were seen once. Sequenced: peripheral blood. The chain has TRBV6-5 and TRBJ2-5, with TRBD1 matching 8 bases. This TCR was sampled from a man aged 60 to 75 with acute or convalescent COVID-19. The CDR3 DNA reads TGTGCCAGCAGCGGGACAGGAACCCAAGAGACCCAGTACTTC. This translates into CASSGTGTQETQYF.